The source of this TCR beta chain is a study of blood T cell repertoires in COVID-19. Turning to the study itself: From the United States, Italy and Spain came samples of acute and convalescent COVID-19.

Profiling relied on immunoSEQ multiplex PCR, and the TCRdb table lists in-frame clones only, not all of them. Found here are 200,000 to 250,000 clones, about 90% of them singletons; the top ten hold under 4.5%. V gave up 4 bases and J gave up 1 base, with 18 bases separating them. Looked up from germline, CDR1 is SGHKS and CDR2 is YYEKEE (reference sequence). CDR3 size: 16 residues. Participants, about 18 to 100 years old, spanned approximately 26 US areas. Cohorts were determined from participant-reported clinical history. People in the exposed group encountered a COVID-19 case within 2 weeks before entering the study.

Sequencing input: PBMCs or T cells enriched from blood (not recorded which). The chain combines TRBV5-5 with TRBJ2-7; D is possibly TRBD1 (5 bases). The clonotype was recovered from a young woman who had been exposed to COVID-19. Written as DNA, the CDR3 is TGTGCCAGCAGCCCGACCCCCACAGGTCGGTCCTACGAGCAGTACTTC. Amino acid sequence: CASSPTPTGRSYEQYF. The whole variable domain, filled in from reference TRBV5-5 and TRBJ2-7, reads DAGVTQSPTHLIKTRGQQVTLRCSPISGHKSVSWYQQVLGQGPQFIFQYYEKEERGRGNFPDRFSARQFPNYSSELNVNALLLGDSALYLCASSPTPTGRSYEQYFGPGTRLTVT.